This T cell receptor beta chain is from a study of T cell changes during pregnancy in multiple sclerosis. Only in-frame clones appear in the TCRdb table, and some are missing; sequencing was by immunoSEQ multiplex PCR. The data hold roughly 40,000 clones, with 85% to 90% observed a single time. The sequence was obtained from a female donor with multiple sclerosis, enrolled in a pregnancy study. Source: CD4+ T cells from peripheral blood mononuclear cells, taken in the first trimester of pregnancy.

The CDR3 coding sequence is TGTGCCACCAGCAGAGTTGGTGTCGGGACACCAGCGAACACCGGGGAGCTGTTTTTT. This encodes CATSRVGVGTPANTGELFF. The rearrangement joins TRBV15 to TRBJ2-2; TRBD1 is a possible D gene (6 bases). The CDR3 runs 19 residues. Germline V gene sequence: CDR1 LNHNV, CDR2 YYDKDF (reference sequence). The V gene lost 1 base and the J gene lost 0 bases, with 18 bases spanning the gap.